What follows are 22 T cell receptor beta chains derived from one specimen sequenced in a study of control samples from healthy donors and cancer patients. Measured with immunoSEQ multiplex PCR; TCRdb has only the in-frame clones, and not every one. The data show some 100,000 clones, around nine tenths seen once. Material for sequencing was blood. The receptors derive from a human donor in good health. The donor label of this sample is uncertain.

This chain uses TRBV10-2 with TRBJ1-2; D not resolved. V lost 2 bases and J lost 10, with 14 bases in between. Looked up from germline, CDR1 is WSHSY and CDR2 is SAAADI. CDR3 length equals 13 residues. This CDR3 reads CASSEGRVSDYTF. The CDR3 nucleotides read TGCGCCAGCAGTGAGGGGAGAGTAAGTGACTACACCTTC.

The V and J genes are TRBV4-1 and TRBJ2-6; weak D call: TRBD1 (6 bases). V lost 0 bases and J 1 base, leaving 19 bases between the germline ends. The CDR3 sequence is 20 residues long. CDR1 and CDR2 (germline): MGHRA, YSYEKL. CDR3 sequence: CASSQDFRGNPFSGANVLTF. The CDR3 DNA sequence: TGCGCCAGCAGCCAAGATTTTAGGGGGAATCCATTTTCTGGGGCCAACGTCCTGACTTTC.

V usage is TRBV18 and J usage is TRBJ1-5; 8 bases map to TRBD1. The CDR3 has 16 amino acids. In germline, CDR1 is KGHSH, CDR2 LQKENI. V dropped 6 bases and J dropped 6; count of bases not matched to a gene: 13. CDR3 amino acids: CASSRSDRGFGQPQHF. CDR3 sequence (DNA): TGTGCCAGCTCCCGGTCAGACAGGGGATTTGGTCAGCCCCAGCATTTT.

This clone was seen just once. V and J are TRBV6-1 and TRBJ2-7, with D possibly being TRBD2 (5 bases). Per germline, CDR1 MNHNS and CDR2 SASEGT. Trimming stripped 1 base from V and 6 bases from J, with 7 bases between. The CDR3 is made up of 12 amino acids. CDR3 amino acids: CASSEVGIEQYF. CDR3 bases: TGTGCCAGCAGTGAAGTCGGGATCGAGCAGTACTTC.

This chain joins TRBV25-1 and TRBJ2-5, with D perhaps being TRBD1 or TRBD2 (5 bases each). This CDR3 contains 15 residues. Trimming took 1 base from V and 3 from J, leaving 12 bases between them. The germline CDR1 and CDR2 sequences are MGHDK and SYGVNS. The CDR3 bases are TGTGCCAGCAGTGAATGGGGGACGACTGAAGAGACCCAGTACTTC. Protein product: CASSEWGTTEETQYF.

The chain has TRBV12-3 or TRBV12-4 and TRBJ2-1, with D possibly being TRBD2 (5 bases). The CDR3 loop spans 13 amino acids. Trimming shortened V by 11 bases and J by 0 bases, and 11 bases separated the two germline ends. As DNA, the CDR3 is TGTGCCGTCAGGAGGAGCTCCTACAATGAGCAGTTCTTC. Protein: CAVRRSSYNEQFF.

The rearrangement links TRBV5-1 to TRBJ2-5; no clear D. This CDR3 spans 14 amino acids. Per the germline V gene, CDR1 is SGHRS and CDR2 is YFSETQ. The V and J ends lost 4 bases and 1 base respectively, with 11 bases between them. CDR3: CASSPFRPQETQYF. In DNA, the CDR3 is TGCGCCAGCAGCCCTTTCCGCCCCCAAGAGACCCAGTACTTC.

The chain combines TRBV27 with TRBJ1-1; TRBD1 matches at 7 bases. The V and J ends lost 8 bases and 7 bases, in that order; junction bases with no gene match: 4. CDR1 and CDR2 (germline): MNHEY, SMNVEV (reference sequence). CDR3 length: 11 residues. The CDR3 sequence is CASQTGNEAFF. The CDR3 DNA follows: TGTGCCAGCCAGACAGGGAATGAAGCTTTCTTT.

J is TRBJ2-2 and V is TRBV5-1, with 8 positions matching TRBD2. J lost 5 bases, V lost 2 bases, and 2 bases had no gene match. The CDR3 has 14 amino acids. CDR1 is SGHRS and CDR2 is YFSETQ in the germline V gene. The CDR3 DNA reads TGCGCCAGCAGCTTAGCGGGGGAAACCGGGGAGCTGTTTTTT. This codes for CASSLAGETGELFF.

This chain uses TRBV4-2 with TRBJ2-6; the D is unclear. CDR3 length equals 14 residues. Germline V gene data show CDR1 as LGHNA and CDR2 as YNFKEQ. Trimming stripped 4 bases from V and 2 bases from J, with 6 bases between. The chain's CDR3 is CASSPGTGANVLTF. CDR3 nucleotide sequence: TGTGCCAGCAGCCCGGGTACTGGGGCCAACGTCCTGACTTTC.

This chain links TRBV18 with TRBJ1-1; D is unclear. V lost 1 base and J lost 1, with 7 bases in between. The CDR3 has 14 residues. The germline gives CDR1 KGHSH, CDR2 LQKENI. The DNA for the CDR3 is TGTGCCAGCTCACCACTGAGCAGGAACACTGAAGCTTTCTTT. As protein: CASSPLSRNTEAFF. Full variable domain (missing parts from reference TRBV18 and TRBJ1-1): NAGVMQNPRHLVRRRGQEARLRCSPMKGHSHVYWYRQLPEEGLKFMVYLQKENIIDESGMPKERFSAEFPKEGPSILRIQQVVRGDSAAYFCASSPLSRNTEAFFGQGTRLTVV.

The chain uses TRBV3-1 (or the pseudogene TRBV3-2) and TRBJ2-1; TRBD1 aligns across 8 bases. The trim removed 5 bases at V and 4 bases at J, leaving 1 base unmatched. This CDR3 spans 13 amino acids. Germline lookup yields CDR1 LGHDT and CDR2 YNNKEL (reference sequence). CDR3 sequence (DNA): TGTGCCAGCAGCAGGACAGGGTACAATGAGCAGTTCTTC. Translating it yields CASSRTGYNEQFF.

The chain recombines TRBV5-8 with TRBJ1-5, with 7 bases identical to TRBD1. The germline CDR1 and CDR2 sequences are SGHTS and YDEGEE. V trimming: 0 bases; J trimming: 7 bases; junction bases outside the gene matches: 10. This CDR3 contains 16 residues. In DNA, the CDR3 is TGTGCCAGCAGCTTGGCCCTCGGACAGGTTGTACAGCCCCAGCATTTT. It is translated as CASSLALGQVVQPQHF.

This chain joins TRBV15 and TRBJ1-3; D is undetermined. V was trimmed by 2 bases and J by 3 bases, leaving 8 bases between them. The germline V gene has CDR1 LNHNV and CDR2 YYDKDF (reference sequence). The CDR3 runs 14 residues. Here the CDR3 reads CATSRKTVGNTIYF. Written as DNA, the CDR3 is TGTGCCACCAGCAGAAAGACGGTTGGAAACACCATATATTTT.

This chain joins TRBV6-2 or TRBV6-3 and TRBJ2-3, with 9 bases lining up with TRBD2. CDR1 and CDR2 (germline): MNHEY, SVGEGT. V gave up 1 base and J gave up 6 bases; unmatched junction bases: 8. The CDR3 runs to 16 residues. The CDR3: CASSYLAGDRGDTQYF. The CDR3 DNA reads TGTGCCAGCAGTTACTTAGCGGGGGACCGGGGGGATACGCAGTATTTT.

The CDR3 sequence is CASSGPGYTGELFF. Written as DNA, the CDR3 is TGTGCCAGTAGTGGTCCGGGGTACACCGGGGAGCTGTTTTTT. The chain combines TRBV19 with TRBJ2-2; D is perhaps TRBD2 (5 bases). Germline V gene lookup returns CDR1 LNHDA and CDR2 SQIVND (reference sequence). The CDR3 contains 14 residues. V lost 5 bases and J lost 3, with 10 bases in between. The whole variable domain, filled in from reference TRBV19 and TRBJ2-2, reads DGGITQSPKYLFRKEGQNVTLSCEQNLNHDAMYWYRQDPGQGLRLIYYSQIVNDFQKGDIAEGYSVSREKKESFPLTVTSAQKNPTAFYLCASSGPGYTGELFFGEGSRLTVL.

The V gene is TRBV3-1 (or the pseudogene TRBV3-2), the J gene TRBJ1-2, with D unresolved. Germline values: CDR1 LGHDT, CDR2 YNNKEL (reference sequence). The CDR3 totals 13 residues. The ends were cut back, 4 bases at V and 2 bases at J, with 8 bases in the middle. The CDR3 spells CASSPTRNYGYTF. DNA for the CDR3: TGTGCCAGCAGCCCCACGAGGAACTATGGCTACACCTTC.

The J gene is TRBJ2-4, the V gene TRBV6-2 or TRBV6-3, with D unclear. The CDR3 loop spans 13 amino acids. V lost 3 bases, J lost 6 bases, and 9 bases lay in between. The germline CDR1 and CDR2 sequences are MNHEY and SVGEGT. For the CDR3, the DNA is TGTGCCAGCAGTTATTCGGGCAGAAACATTCAGTACTTC. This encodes CASSYSGRNIQYF.

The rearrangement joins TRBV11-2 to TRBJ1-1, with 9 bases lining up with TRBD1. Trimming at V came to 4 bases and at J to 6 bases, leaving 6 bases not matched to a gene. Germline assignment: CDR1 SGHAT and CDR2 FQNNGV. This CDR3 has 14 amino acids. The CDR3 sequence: CASSSSDRGPEAFF. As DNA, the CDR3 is TGTGCCAGCAGCTCATCGGACAGGGGCCCTGAAGCTTTCTTT.

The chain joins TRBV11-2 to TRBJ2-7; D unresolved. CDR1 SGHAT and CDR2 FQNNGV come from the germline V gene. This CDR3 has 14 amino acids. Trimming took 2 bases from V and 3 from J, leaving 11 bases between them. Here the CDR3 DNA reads TGTGCCAGCAGCTTAACGGACGCACACTACGAGCAGTACTTC. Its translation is CASSLTDAHYEQYF.

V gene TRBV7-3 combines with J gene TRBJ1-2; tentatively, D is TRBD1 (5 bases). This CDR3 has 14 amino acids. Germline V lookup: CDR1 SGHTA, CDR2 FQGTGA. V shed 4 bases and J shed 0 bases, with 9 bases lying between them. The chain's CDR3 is CASSSQGTNYGYTF. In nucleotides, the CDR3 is TGTGCCAGCAGCTCCCAGGGAACTAACTATGGCTACACCTTC.

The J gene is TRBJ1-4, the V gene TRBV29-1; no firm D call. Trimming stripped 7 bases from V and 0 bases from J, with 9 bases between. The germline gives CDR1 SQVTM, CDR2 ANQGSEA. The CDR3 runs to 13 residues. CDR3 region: CSAASSTNEKLFF. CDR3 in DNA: TGCAGCGCCGCCAGCTCAACTAATGAAAAACTGTTTTTT.